This TCR beta chain was retrieved from a study of blood T cell repertoires in COVID-19. As for the study in general: T cells, B-cell-depleted T cells, or PBMCs supplied cDNA or gDNA.

The study recruited people aged roughly 18 to 100 years across more than 20 US areas. Clinical history as reported by participants underpinned cohort assignment. Losses at the gene ends were 6 bases for V and 2 bases for J; bases not matched to a gene: 6. The CDR3 loop spans 14 amino acids. Germline V gene sequence: CDR1 MNHEY, CDR2 SVGAGI. Source study methods: Nucleated cell counts were estimated from reference gene primer amplification. Here immunoSEQ multiplex PCR was the method, and the copy in TCRdb shows in-frame clones only, minus some. V and J calls and clone size are those listed in that table; D and trimming were worked out from the DNA. The sample includes about 440,000 clones, nearly 90% of them seen just once.

This receptor was obtained from a woman aged 18-29 years with acute COVID-19. The genes are TRBV6-5 and TRBJ1-2; 7 positions match TRBD1. Source material: PBMCs or T cells enriched from blood (not recorded which). CDR3 in DNA: TGTGCCAGCAGAGACAGGGATCAAAACTATGGCTACACCTTC. It yields the protein CASRDRDQNYGYTF.